The 32 T cell receptor beta chains listed next were all sequenced from one sample in a study of T cells after yellow fever vaccination (dated by TCRdb to the late 2010s). Per the publication, the treatment or condition label means: live attenuated yellow fever vaccine strain. Library preparation employed 5' RACE. The instrument was an Illumina HiSeq 2500. Starting from the raw public reads, TCRdb applied fastp trimming at Q25, assembled clones with MiXCR and retained in-frame beta chains. Rows are unified per CDR3 protein, each entry keeping the most common DNA and genes. Recorded for this sample are under 700,000 distinct CDR3 sequences; less than 20% of them occurred a single time. The ten largest account for roughly 17% of the sample. This specimen was PBMCs, taken about 5 days after the first yellow fever vaccination. These receptors all come from a man aged 18 to 30 who received the YFV17D yellow fever vaccine.

V usage is TRBV29-1 and J usage is TRBJ2-5; D might be TRBD2 (5 bases). V was trimmed by 3 bases and J by 4 bases, leaving 24 bases between them. The V gene's germline CDR1 is SQVTM and CDR2 ANQGSEA. This CDR3 is built from 17 residues. CDR3 residues: CSVDGRPRGRRGETQYF. DNA of the CDR3: TGCAGCGTTGACGGTAGGCCTCGAGGGAGACGGGGAGAGACCCAGTACTTC. The entire variable domain, with the rest obtained from reference TRBV29-1 and TRBJ2-5, is as follows: SAVISQKPSRDICQRGTSLTIQCQVDSQVTMMFWYRQQPGQSLTLIATANQGSEATYESGFVIDKFPISRPNLTFSTLTVSNMSPEDSSIYLCSVDGRPRGRRGETQYFGPGTRLLVL.

V is TRBV4-1 and J is TRBJ1-6, with D possibly matching TRBD1 (6 bases). Trimming took 3 bases from V and 5 from J, leaving 14 bases between them. The CDR3 runs to 16 residues. Germline V gene sequence: CDR1 MGHRA, CDR2 YSYEKL. The CDR3 protein is CASSHMGQAHNSPLHF. The CDR3 DNA follows: TGCGCCAGCAGCCATATGGGACAAGCCCATAATTCACCCCTCCACTTT.

This clonotype was seen only a few times. The V call is TRBV11-1, the J call TRBJ1-2; tentatively, D is TRBD1 (6 bases). This CDR3 region has 15 residues. Trimming removed 5 bases from V and 0 bases from J, with 13 bases in between. Germline V gene sequence: CDR1 SGHAT, CDR2 FQDESV (reference sequence). The CDR3 spells CASSLRQETNYGYTF. The CDR3 DNA sequence: TGTGCCAGCAGCCTACGACAGGAAACTAACTATGGCTACACCTTC.

CDR3 coding DNA: TGTGCCAGCAGTTTATGGACAGGGGGCGCGGAGACCCAGTACTTC. Translated: CASSLWTGGAETQYF. The rearrangement joins TRBV27 to TRBJ2-5; 11 bases agree with TRBD1. Germline CDR1 is MNHEY and CDR2 is SMNVEV (reference sequence). With V trimmed by 1 base and J by 5 bases, 3 bases remained unmatched. The CDR3 loop spans 15 amino acids.

This clonotype was observed a few times. The gene calls are TRBV6-1 and TRBJ2-7; tentatively, D is TRBD1 (6 bases). The CDR3 length is 13 residues. The V and J ends lost 7 bases and 0 bases respectively, with 10 bases between them. Germline values: CDR1 MNHNS, CDR2 SASEGT. Here the CDR3 DNA reads TGTGCCAGCAATACAGGGAGCTCCTACGAGCAGTACTTC. Its translation is CASNTGSSYEQYF.

The CDR3 protein is CATSIQGNQPQHF. CDR3 DNA: TGTGCCACCAGCATCCAGGGCAATCAGCCCCAGCATTTT. This chain joins TRBV15 and TRBJ1-5; D not certain. The CDR3 totals 13 residues. V was pared by 4 bases and J by 2 bases, with 6 bases between. The germline gives CDR1 LNHNV, CDR2 YYDKDF (reference sequence). Drawing the rest from reference TRBV15 and TRBJ1-5, the complete variable domain is DAMVIQNPRYQVTQFGKPVTLSCSQTLNHNVMYWYQQKSSQAPKLLFHYYDKDFNNEADTPDNFQSRRPNTSFCFLDIRSPGLGDTAMYLCATSIQGNQPQHFGDGTRLSIL.

The chain couples TRBV7-9 to TRBJ2-7, with D unclear. This CDR3 comprises 13 residues. Germline CDR1 is SEHNR and CDR2 is FQNEAQ (reference sequence). V gave up 2 bases and J gave up 5 bases, with 10 bases separating them. The CDR3 DNA follows: TGTGCCAGCAGCTTACGGACGATGGACGAGCAGTACTTC. Its translation: CASSLRTMDEQYF. Filled out from reference TRBV7-9 and TRBJ2-7, the complete variable domain reads DTGVSQNPRHKITKRGQNVTFRCDPISEHNRLYWYRQTLGQGPEFLTYFQNEAQLEKSRLLSDRFSAERPKGSFSTLEIQRTEQGDSAMYLCASSLRTMDEQYFGPGTRLTVT.

The CDR3: CASSSSGTGSNEQFF. The CDR3 bases are TGTGCCAGCAGTTCTTCCGGGACAGGGAGCAATGAGCAGTTCTTC. The V call is TRBV6-5, the J call TRBJ2-1, with 9 bases matching TRBD1. Germline trimming cut 4 bases from V and 6 bases from J; bases unmatched to any gene: 7. The germline V gene encodes CDR1 MNHEY and CDR2 SVGAGI. The CDR3 extends over 15 amino acids.

The chain uses TRBV20-1 and TRBJ2-7, with D perhaps matching TRBD2 (6 bases). Looked up from germline, CDR1 is DFQATT and CDR2 is SNEGSKA (reference sequence). The CDR3 runs to 15 residues. Trimming stripped 6 bases from V and 0 bases from J, with 18 bases between. DNA of the CDR3: TGCAGTGCCACCCGTCCGGGGGATGACTCCTACGAGCAGTACTTC. Amino acid sequence: CSATRPGDDSYEQYF.

The rearrangement links TRBV20-1 to TRBJ1-1; 9 bases fit TRBD1. Germline CDR1 is DFQATT and CDR2 is SNEGSKA (reference sequence). This CDR3 has 12 amino acids. The V and J ends lost 6 bases and 4 bases, in that order; junction bases with no gene match: 3. The CDR3 region is CSAGQGGTEAFF. CDR3 nucleotide sequence: TGCAGTGCGGGACAGGGTGGCACTGAAGCTTTCTTT.

This clonotype came up a few times. The CDR3 spells CATTENTGELFF. The DNA of the CDR3 is TGTGCTACGACTGAGAACACCGGGGAGCTGTTTTTT. The chain combines TRBV19 with TRBJ2-2; D call uncertain. Germline V gene sequence: CDR1 LNHDA, CDR2 SQIVND (reference sequence). CDR3 length equals 12 residues.

This rearrangement joins TRBV7-8 to TRBJ1-1; D gene uncertain. There are 15 residues in the CDR3. Germline loops: CDR1 SGHVS, CDR2 FQNEAQ. V gave up 5 bases and J gave up 1 base, with 14 bases separating them. CDR3 loop: CASSLLQAPNTEAFF. CDR3 bases: TGTGCCAGCAGCCTCCTTCAGGCACCGAACACTGAAGCTTTCTTT.

This clonotype was counted only a few times. The genes are TRBV27 and TRBJ1-5; D not certain. The CDR3 has 13 amino acids. The germline CDR1 and CDR2 sequences are MNHEY and SMNVEV (reference sequence). The germline V and J ends were trimmed by 3 bases and 6 bases, with 9 bases remaining between them. In DNA, the CDR3 is TGTGCCAGCAGTTTGTCGGGAGTTCAGCCCCAGCATTTT. Encoded protein: CASSLSGVQPQHF.

In this sample, this clonotype turned up a few times. This chain uses TRBV7-6 with TRBJ2-5; 10 nucleotides align to TRBD2. The V and J ends lost 3 bases and 2 bases, in that order; junction bases with no gene match: 3. CDR3 length: 15 residues. CDR1 and CDR2 from the germline V gene are SGHVS and FNYEAQ. CDR3 sequence reads: CASSFGLAVQETQYF. The CDR3 DNA reads as TGTGCCAGCAGCTTCGGACTAGCGGTACAAGAGACCCAGTACTTC.

The chain recombines TRBV5-1 with TRBJ1-2; D not resolved. V gave up 1 base and J gave up 5 bases, with 21 bases separating them. This CDR3 comprises 17 residues. Germline V lookup: CDR1 SGHRS, CDR2 YFSETQ. DNA of the CDR3: TGCGCCAGCAGCTTGAATAAATTGAGGACGGAGTTTTATGGCTACACCTTC. The encoded protein is CASSLNKLRTEFYGYTF.

V gene TRBV4-3 combines with J gene TRBJ1-4; D unresolved. Germline CDR1 reads LGHNA; CDR2 reads YSLEER. The V end lost 1 base, the J end lost 0 bases, and 18 bases lay between the germline ends. CDR3 length equals 19 residues. DNA of the CDR3: TGCGCCAGCAGCCAAGTTTGGGCTGGAGCAGATGCAACTAATGAAAAACTGTTTTTT. Protein sequence: CASSQVWAGADATNEKLFF.

This rearrangement joins TRBV7-9 to TRBJ2-2, with 8 bases that match TRBD1. Germline CDR1 is SEHNR and CDR2 is FQNEAQ (reference sequence). The V segment lost 3 bases and the J segment 3 bases; nucleotides outside the gene matches: 9. CDR3 length equals 17 residues. This chain's CDR3 is CASSFRTGSTYTGELFF. In DNA form, the CDR3 reads TGTGCCAGCAGCTTCCGGACAGGGTCGACCTACACCGGGGAGCTGTTTTTT. Variable domain in full (rest from reference TRBV7-9 and TRBJ2-2): DTGVSQNPRHKITKRGQNVTFRCDPISEHNRLYWYRQTLGQGPEFLTYFQNEAQLEKSRLLSDRFSAERPKGSFSTLEIQRTEQGDSAMYLCASSFRTGSTYTGELFFGEGSRLTVL.

This clonotype was picked up many times. The rearrangement uses TRBV5-1 and TRBJ2-1, with D unresolved. Germline V gene lookup returns CDR1 SGHRS and CDR2 YFSETQ. Deletions cut 2 bases from V and 9 bases from J, with 6 bases between. The CDR3 extends over 11 amino acids. CDR3 nucleotide sequence: TGCGCCAGCAGCTTAGAGTCTGAGCAGTTCTTC. It codes for CASSLESEQFF.

This clonotype was seen a few times. This chain connects TRBV6-2 or TRBV6-3 to TRBJ2-2; perhaps TRBD2 as D (6 bases). Germline V gives CDR1 MNHEY, CDR2 SVGEGT. This CDR3 has 14 amino acids. V was pared by 7 bases and J by 6 bases, with 15 bases between. CDR3 sequence: CASTITTRPGELFF. The CDR3 nucleotides are TGTGCCAGCACCATAACGACTAGGCCCGGGGAGCTGTTTTTT.

Details on this clonotype: A much larger clone lies a single base off, so this may be a read error. The CDR3 DNA follows: TGCCGTGCTAGCGCCACTGAAGCTTTCTTT. This codes for CRASATEAFF. The gene calls are TRBV20-1 and TRBJ1-1; D is undetermined. Germline V CDR1 and CDR2: DFQATT, SNEGSKA (reference sequence). The CDR3 consists of 10 residues.

In this sample, this clonotype turned up a few times. This rearrangement joins TRBV5-6 to TRBJ2-3, with D possibly matching TRBD2 (7 bases). The CDR3 covers 15 residues. V was clipped by 2 bases and J by 5 bases, with 15 bases between them. Germline assignment: CDR1 SGHDT and CDR2 YYEEEE. Here the CDR3 reads CASSLPGGRVDTQYF. The CDR3 DNA sequence: TGTGCCAGCAGCTTACCGGGGGGCAGGGTAGATACGCAGTATTTT. The variable domain in full, with the rest retrieved from reference TRBV5-6 and TRBJ2-3, is DAGVTQSPTHLIKTRGQQVTLRCSPKSGHDTVSWYQQALGQGPQFIFQYYEEEERQRGNFPDRFSGHQFPNYSSELNVNALLLGDSALYLCASSLPGGRVDTQYFGPGTRLTVL.

The genes are TRBV20-1 and TRBJ2-1; D not certain. Germline loops: CDR1 DFQATT, CDR2 SNEGSKA (reference sequence). The CDR3 totals 15 residues. V lost 5 bases and J 5 bases, leaving 19 bases between the germline ends. CDR3 protein: CSARLDLNFHNEQFF. CDR3 coding DNA: TGCAGTGCTCGCCTGGACCTAAACTTCCACAATGAGCAGTTCTTC.

This clonotype has more than one count but fewer than ten. J is TRBJ2-5 and V is TRBV24-1, with D maybe TRBD2 (6 bases). The germline V gene encodes CDR1 KGHDR and CDR2 SFDVKD. The CDR3 is 13 residues long. V lost 9 bases and J lost 2, with 12 bases in between. In nucleotides, the CDR3 is TGTGCCACCGGTAGCGGAGCTCAAGAGACCCAGTACTTC. Its protein product is CATGSGAQETQYF.

This clonotype was detected only a few times. This chain uses TRBV12-3 or TRBV12-4 with TRBJ1-5; TRBD1 aligns across 9 bases. The V gene end was trimmed by 6 bases and the J gene end by 3 bases; junction bases not matched to a gene: 3. This CDR3 spans 14 amino acids. CDR3 coding DNA: TGTGCCAGCAGGTACAGGGGGCTCAATCAGCCCCAGCATTTT. Translation gives CASRYRGLNQPQHF.

This clonotype has more than one count but fewer than ten. V gene TRBV3-1 combines with J gene TRBJ1-5; a weak D match, TRBD1 (6 bases). The CDR3 runs 16 residues. V was cut by 0 bases and J by 5 bases, with 14 bases left in between. CDR1 and CDR2 from the germline V gene are LGHDT and YNNKEL (reference sequence). The CDR3 DNA is TGTGCCAGCAGCCAAGAGTGGGGACACCCCCATCAGCCCCAGCATTTT. Its protein is CASSQEWGHPHQPQHF.

The chain couples TRBV12-3 or TRBV12-4 to TRBJ2-1; D gene unclear. This CDR3 is 11 amino acids long. The V end was cut by 6 bases, the J end by 9 bases, with 9 bases between. The CDR3 nucleotides are TGTGCCAGCAGCACCCAGACTGAGCAGTTCTTC. Its protein product is CASSTQTEQFF.

The DNA for the CDR3 is TGCGCCAGCAGCCAAGGGGGGACAGGGGGTATTGAGCAGTTCTTC. It specifies CASSQGGTGGIEQFF. The rearrangement links TRBV4-1 to TRBJ2-1; TRBD1 aligns across 11 bases. Looked up from germline, CDR1 is MGHRA and CDR2 is YSYEKL. J lost 9 bases, V lost 1 base, and 5 bases had no gene match. The CDR3 is 15 residues long.

The chain carries TRBV7-9 and TRBJ1-1; D possibly corresponds to TRBD1 (6 bases). Per germline, CDR1 SEHNR and CDR2 FQNEAQ (reference sequence). V was trimmed by 1 base and J by 0 bases, leaving 9 bases between them. The CDR3 runs to 15 residues. CDR3 DNA: TGTGCCAGCAGCTTAGTGGCAGGGGTGAACACTGAAGCTTTCTTT. Its translation is CASSLVAGVNTEAFF.

In this sample, this clonotype turned up a few times. The V call is TRBV7-8, the J call TRBJ2-3; D is possibly TRBD2 (5 bases). V was trimmed by 5 bases and J by 2 bases, leaving 14 bases between them. This CDR3 comprises 15 residues. CDR1 SGHVS and CDR2 FQNEAQ come from the germline V gene. CDR3 loop: CASSSGFGYTDTQYF. The CDR3, as DNA: TGTGCCAGCAGCAGCGGATTTGGGTACACAGATACGCAGTATTTT.

V and J are TRBV20-1 and TRBJ2-7, with 8 bases fitting TRBD2. The length of the CDR3 is 15 residues. Germline loops: CDR1 DFQATT, CDR2 SNEGSKA (reference sequence). Trimming cost V 3 bases and J 0 bases; bases outside gene matches: 7. The CDR3 sequence is CSASSIAGSSYEQYF. In DNA, the CDR3 is TGCAGTGCTAGTTCGATAGCGGGAAGCTCCTACGAGCAGTACTTC.

A few counts support this clonotype. The rearrangement links TRBV9 to TRBJ2-1, with D possibly being TRBD2 (6 bases). Germline CDR1 SGDLS, CDR2 YYNGEE. With 4 bases removed from V and 8 bases from J, the gap between germline ends came to 16 bases. The CDR3 length is 14 residues. CDR3 bases: TGTGCCAGCAGCTTAGGACTAACCTCGGATGAGCAGTTCTTC. Translating it yields CASSLGLTSDEQFF.

The rearrangement uses TRBV3-1 and TRBJ1-1; D is possibly TRBD1 (6 bases). Germline CDR1 reads LGHDT; CDR2 reads YNNKEL (reference sequence). V gave up 6 bases and J gave up 3 bases, with 14 bases separating them. The CDR3 extends over 14 amino acids. CDR3 in DNA: TGTGCCAGCAGTCGAGAATCAGGGGACACTGAAGCTTTCTTT. This codes for CASSRESGDTEAFF.